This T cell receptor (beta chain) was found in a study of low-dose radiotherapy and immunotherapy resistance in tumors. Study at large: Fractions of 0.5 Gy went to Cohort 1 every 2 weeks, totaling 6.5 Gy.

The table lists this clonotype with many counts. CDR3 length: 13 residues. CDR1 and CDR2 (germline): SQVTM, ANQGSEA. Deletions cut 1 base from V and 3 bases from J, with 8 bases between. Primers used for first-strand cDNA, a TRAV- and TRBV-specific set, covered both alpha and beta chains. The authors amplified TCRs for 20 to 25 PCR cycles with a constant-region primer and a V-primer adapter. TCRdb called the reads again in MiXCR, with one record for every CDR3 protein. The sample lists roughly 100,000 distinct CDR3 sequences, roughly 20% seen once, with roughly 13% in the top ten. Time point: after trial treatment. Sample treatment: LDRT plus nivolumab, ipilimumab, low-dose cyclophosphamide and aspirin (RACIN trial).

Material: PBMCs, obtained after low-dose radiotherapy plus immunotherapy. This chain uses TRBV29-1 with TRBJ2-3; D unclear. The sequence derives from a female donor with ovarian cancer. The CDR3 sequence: CSVEADGTDTQYF. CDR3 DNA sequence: TGCAGCGTTGAAGCGGATGGGACAGATACGCAGTATTTT.